The present entry profiles one T cell receptor beta chain with its context. This record comes from a study of blood T cells in healthy people across ages. Combining a sample-barcoded 5' primer with a J-beta primer mix, a second PCR ran for roughly 7 to 11 cycles. One entry per CDR3 protein results from TCRdb running MiXCR on the 5' RACE reads. The data contain almost 300,000 distinct CDR3 sequences, 25% to 30% of them seen just once; the ten biggest clones take up about 30%. This clonotype was sampled from a woman between 70 and 85 years old in good health. Input material: blood.

The CDR3 nucleotides are TGTGCCAGCAGTTCCCTCCGGGGGGCTTTAGAGACCCAGTACTTC. Its protein is CASSSLRGALETQYF. V usage is TRBV28 and J usage is TRBJ2-5; D may be TRBD2 (7 bases). The germline V gene encodes CDR1 MDHEN and CDR2 SYDVKM. The CDR3 is 15 residues long. The ends were cut back, 4 bases at V and 4 bases at J, with 16 bases in the middle. The whole variable domain, filled in from reference TRBV28 and TRBJ2-5, reads DVKVTQSSRYLVKRTGEKVFLECVQDMDHENMFWYRQDPGLGLRLIYFSYDVKMKEKGDIPEGYSVSREKKERFSLILESASTNQTSMYLCASSSLRGALETQYFGPGTRLLVL.